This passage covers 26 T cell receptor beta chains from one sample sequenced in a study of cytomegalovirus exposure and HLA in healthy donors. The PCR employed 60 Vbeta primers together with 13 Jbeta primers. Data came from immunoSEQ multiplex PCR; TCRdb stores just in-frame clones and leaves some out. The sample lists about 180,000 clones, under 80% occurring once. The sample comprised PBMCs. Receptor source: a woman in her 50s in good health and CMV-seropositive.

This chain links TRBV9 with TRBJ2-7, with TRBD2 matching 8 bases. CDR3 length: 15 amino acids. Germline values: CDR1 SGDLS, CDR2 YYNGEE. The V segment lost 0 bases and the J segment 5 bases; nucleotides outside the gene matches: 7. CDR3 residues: CASSVVGGVGDEQYF. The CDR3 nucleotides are TGTGCCAGCAGCGTAGTCGGGGGGGTGGGGGACGAGCAGTACTTC.

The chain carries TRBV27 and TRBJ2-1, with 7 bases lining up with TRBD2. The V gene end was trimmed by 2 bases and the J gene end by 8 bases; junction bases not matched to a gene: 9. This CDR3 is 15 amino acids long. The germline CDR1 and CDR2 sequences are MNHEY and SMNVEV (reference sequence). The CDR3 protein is CASSLGSGVGYEQFF. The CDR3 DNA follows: TGTGCCAGCAGTTTAGGGAGCGGGGTGGGGTATGAGCAGTTCTTC.

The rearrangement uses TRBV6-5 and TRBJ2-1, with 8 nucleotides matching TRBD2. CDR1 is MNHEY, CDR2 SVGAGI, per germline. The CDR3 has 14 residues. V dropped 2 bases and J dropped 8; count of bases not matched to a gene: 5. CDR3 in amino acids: CASSYRGLGYEQFF. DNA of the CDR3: TGTGCCAGCAGTTACCGGGGACTAGGATATGAGCAGTTCTTC.

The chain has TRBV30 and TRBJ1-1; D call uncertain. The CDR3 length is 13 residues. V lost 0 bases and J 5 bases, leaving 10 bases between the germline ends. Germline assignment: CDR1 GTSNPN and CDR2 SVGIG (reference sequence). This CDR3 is CAWSVGRGTEAFF. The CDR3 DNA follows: TGTGCCTGGAGTGTAGGCAGAGGGACTGAAGCTTTCTTT.

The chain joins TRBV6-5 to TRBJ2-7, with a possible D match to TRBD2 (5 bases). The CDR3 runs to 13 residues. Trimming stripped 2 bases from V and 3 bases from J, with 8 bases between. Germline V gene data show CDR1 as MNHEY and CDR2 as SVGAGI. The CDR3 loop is CASSYVRGYEQYF. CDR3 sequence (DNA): TGTGCCAGCAGTTACGTTCGGGGCTACGAGCAGTACTTC.

The CDR3 sequence is CASSLSSPFSSYNEQFF. In DNA form, the CDR3 reads TGTGCCAGCAGCCTCTCTAGCCCCTTCAGCTCCTACAATGAGCAGTTCTTC. The rearrangement links TRBV5-6 to TRBJ2-1; possible D gene TRBD2, 5 bases. Trimming removed 4 bases at V and 0 bases at J, with 17 bases between. Germline CDR1 is SGHDT and CDR2 is YYEEEE. The CDR3 consists of 17 residues.

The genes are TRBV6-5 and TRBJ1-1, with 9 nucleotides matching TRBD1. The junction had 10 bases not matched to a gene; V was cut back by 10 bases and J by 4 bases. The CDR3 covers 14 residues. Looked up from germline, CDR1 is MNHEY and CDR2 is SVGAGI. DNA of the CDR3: TGTGCCATCAACCAACCGGGACAGGGCACTGAAGCTTTCTTT. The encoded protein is CAINQPGQGTEAFF.

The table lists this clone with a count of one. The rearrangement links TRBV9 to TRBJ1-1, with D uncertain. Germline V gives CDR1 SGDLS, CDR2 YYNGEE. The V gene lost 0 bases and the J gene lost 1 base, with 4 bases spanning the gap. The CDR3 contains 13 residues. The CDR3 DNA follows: TGTGCCAGCAGCGTAGTAAAGAACACTGAAGCTTTCTTT. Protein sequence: CASSVVKNTEAFF.

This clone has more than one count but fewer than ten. CDR3 nucleotides: TGTGCCAGCAGCTTAGGTAGTTCCACTGAAGCTTTCTTT. It translates to CASSLGSSTEAFF. V and J are TRBV7-9 and TRBJ1-1; D uncertain. V gave up 1 base and J gave up 4 bases, with 7 bases separating them. Germline CDR1 is SEHNR and CDR2 is FQNEAQ (reference sequence). The CDR3 spans 13 residues.

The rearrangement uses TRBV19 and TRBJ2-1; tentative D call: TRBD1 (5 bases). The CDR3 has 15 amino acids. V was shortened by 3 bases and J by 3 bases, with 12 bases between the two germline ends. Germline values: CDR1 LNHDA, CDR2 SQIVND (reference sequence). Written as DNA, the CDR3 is TGTGCCAGTAGTATGCAGGGTGGTGGCTACAATGAGCAGTTCTTC. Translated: CASSMQGGGYNEQFF.

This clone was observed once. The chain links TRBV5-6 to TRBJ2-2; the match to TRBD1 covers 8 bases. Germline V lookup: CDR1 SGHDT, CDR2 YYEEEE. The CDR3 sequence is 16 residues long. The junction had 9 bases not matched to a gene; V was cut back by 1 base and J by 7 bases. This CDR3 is CASSLPQGALGGELFF. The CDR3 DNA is TGTGCCAGCAGCTTGCCGCAGGGGGCGTTAGGCGGGGAGCTGTTTTTT.

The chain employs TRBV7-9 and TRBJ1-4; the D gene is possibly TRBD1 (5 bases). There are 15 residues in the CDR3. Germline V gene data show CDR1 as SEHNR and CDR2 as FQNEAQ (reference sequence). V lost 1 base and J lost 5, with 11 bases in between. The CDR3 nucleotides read TGTGCCAGCAGCTTAGAGCAGGGTGTAAATGAAAAACTGTTTTTT. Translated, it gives CASSLEQGVNEKLFF. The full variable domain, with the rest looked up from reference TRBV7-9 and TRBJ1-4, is DTGVSQNPRHKITKRGQNVTFRCDPISEHNRLYWYRQTLGQGPEFLTYFQNEAQLEKSRLLSDRFSAERPKGSFSTLEIQRTEQGDSAMYLCASSLEQGVNEKLFFGSGTQLSVL.

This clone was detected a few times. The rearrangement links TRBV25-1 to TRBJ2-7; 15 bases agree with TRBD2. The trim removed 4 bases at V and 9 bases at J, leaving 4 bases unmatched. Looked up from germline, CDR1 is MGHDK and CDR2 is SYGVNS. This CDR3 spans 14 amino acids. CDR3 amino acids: CASSAWTSGGGQYF. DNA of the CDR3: TGTGCCAGCAGTGCCTGGACTAGCGGGGGGGGGCAGTACTTC.

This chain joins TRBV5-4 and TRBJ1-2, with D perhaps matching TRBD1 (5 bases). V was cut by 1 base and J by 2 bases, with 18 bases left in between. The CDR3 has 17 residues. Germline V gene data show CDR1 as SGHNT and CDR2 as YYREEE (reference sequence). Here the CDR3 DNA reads TGTGCCAGCAGCTTGCCCCCCCGAGGCAGGGTAAACTATGGCTACACCTTC. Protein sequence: CASSLPPRGRVNYGYTF.

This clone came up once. The CDR3 nucleotides are TGTGCCAGCAGTTACTTGGGACAGGGGGCACACATTCAGTACTTC. The encoded protein is CASSYLGQGAHIQYF. J is TRBJ2-4 and V is TRBV6-5; 12 bases match TRBD1. J gave up 8 bases and V 1 base, and 3 bases lay outside the gene matches. The CDR3 spans 15 residues. Germline V gene data show CDR1 as MNHEY and CDR2 as SVGAGI.

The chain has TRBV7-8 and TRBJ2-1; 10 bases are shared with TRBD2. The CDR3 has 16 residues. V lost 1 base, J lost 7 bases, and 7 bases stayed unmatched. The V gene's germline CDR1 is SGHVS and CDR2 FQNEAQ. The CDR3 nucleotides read TGTGCCAGCAGCTTAGGGAGCGGGGGGGCCTCGAATGAGCAGTTCTTC. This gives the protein CASSLGSGGASNEQFF.

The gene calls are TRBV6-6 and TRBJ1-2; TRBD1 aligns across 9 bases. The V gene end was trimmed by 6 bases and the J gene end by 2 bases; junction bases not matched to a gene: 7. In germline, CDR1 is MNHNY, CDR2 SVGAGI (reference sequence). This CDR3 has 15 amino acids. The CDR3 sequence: CASRNTGGVNYGYTF. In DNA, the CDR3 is TGTGCCAGCAGAAACACAGGGGGCGTAAACTATGGCTACACCTTC.

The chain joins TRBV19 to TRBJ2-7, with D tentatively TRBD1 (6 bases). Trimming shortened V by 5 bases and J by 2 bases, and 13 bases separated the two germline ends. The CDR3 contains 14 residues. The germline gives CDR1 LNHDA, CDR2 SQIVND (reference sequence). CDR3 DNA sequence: TGTGCCAGTAGTCCCTGGGACAACCCCTACGAGCAGTACTTC. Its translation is CASSPWDNPYEQYF.

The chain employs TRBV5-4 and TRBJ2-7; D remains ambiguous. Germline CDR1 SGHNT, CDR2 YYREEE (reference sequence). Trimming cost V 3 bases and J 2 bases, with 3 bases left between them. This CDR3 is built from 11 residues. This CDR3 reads CASSSAYEQYF. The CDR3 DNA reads TGTGCCAGCAGCTCTGCCTACGAGCAGTACTTC. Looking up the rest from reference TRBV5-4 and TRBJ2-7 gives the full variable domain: ETGVTQSPTHLIKTRGQQVTLRCSSQSGHNTVSWYQQALGQGPQFIFQYYREEENGRGNFPPRFSGLQFPNYSSELNVNALELDDSALYLCASSSAYEQYFGPGTRLTVT.

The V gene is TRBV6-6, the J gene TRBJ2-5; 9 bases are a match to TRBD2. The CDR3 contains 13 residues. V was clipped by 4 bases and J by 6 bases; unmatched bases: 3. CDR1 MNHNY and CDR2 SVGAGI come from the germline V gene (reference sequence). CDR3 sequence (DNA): TGTGCCAGCAGTTGGGCGGGGGGGAAGACCCAGTACTTC. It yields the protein CASSWAGGKTQYF.

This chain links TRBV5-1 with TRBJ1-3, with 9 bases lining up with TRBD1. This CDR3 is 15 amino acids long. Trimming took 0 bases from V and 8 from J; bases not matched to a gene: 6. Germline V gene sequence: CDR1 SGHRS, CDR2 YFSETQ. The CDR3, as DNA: TGCGCCAGCAGCTTGGCCGGGACAGGGTTGGACACCATATATTTT. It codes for CASSLAGTGLDTIYF.

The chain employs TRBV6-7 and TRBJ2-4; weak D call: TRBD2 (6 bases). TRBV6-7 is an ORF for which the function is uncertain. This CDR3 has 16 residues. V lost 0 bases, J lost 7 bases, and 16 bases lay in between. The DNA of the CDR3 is TGTGCCAGCAGTTACTCCGGGGAGGAGAGGTCGAACATTCAGTACTTC. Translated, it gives CASSYSGEERSNIQYF.

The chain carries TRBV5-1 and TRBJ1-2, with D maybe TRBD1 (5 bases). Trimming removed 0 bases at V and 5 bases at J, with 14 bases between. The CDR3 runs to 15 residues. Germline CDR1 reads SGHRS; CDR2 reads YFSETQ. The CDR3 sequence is CASSLAGGTVYGYTF. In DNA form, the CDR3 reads TGCGCCAGCAGCTTGGCCGGGGGGACTGTTTATGGCTACACCTTC.

CDR3 residues: CASSQEWGTGVYNEQFF. In DNA form, the CDR3 reads TGTGCCAGCAGCCAAGAATGGGGGACAGGGGTTTACAATGAGCAGTTCTTC. This sequence joins TRBV4-2 and TRBJ2-1; TRBD1 matches 10 bases. The germline V gene encodes CDR1 LGHNA and CDR2 YNFKEQ. With V trimmed by 0 bases and J by 4 bases, 6 bases remained unmatched. This CDR3 region has 17 residues.

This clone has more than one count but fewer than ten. The CDR3, as DNA: TGTGCCAGTAGTATAAGGCGGGCCGACACTGAAGCTTTCTTT. Its protein is CASSIRRADTEAFF. The V gene is TRBV19, the J gene TRBJ1-1; D is unresolved. This CDR3 contains 14 residues. CDR1 is LNHDA, CDR2 SQIVND, per germline (reference sequence). The V end was cut by 2 bases, the J end by 3 bases, with 10 bases between. Variable domain in full (rest from reference TRBV19 and TRBJ1-1): DGGITQSPKYLFRKEGQNVTLSCEQNLNHDAMYWYRQDPGQGLRLIYYSQIVNDFQKGDIAEGYSVSREKKESFPLTVTSAQKNPTAFYLCASSIRRADTEAFFGQGTRLTVV.

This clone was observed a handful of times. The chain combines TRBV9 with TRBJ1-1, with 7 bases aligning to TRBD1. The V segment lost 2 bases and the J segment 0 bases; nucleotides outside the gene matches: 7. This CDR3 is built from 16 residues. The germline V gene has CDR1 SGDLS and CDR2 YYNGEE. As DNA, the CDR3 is TGTGCCAGCAGCGTCCGGACAGGAGACATGAACACTGAAGCTTTCTTT. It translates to CASSVRTGDMNTEAFF.